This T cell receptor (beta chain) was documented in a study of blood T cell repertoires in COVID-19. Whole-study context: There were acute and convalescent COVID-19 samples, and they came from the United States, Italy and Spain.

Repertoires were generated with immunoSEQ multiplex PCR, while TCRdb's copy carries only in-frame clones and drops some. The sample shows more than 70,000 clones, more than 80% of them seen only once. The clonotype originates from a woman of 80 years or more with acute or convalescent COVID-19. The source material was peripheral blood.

The CDR3 sequence is CASSLSGNALAKNIQYF. CDR3 coding DNA: TGTGCCAGCAGCTTATCGGGAAATGCGCTAGCCAAAAACATTCAGTACTTC. The J gene is TRBJ2-4, the V gene TRBV5-4, with D possibly being TRBD2 (5 bases). V was pared by 2 bases and J by 0 bases, with 15 bases between. Looked up from germline, CDR1 is SGHNT and CDR2 is YYREEE (reference sequence). There are 17 residues in the CDR3.